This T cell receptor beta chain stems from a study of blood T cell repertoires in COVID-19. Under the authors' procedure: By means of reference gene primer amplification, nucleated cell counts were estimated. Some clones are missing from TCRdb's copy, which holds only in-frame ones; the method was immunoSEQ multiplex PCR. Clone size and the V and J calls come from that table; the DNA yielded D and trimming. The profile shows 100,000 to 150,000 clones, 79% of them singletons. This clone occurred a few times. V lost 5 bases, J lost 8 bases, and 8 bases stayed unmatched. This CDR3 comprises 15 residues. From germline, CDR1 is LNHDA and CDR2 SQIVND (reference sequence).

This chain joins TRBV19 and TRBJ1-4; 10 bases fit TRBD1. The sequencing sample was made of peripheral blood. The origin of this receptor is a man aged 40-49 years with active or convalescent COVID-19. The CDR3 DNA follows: TGTGCCAGTAGTGGGACAGGGGTTGACTACGAAAAACTGTTTTTT. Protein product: CASSGTGVDYEKLFF.